The rows below give T cell receptor beta chains drawn from one sample of a study of T cells after yellow fever vaccination. TCRdb re-analysed the 5' RACE reads in MiXCR, keeping a single row per CDR3 protein. The sample holds some 320,000 distinct CDR3 sequences, about 10% seen once. This material consisted of CD4+ T cells sorted from PBMCs, taken 5 days after the yellow fever booster vaccination. The receptor source for this set is a man between 18 and 29 years old who received the YFV17D yellow fever vaccine. The CDR3 runs from the conserved cysteine through the conserved F or W. The order of the fields is clone size, J gene, D gene, V gene, CDR3 protein, CDR3 DNA. The D gene is left open where the match is weak. Clone size is given for some rows only: seen once, a few or many times, or a class if the clone is expanded.

-,TRBJ2-5,TRBD2,TRBV7-2,CASSAGLVSLETQYF,TGTGCCAGCAGCGCGGGACTAGTTTCTTTAGAGACCCAGTACTTC
-,TRBJ2-7,TRBD1,TRBV6-5,CASSRRQGAETYAQYF,TGTGCCAGCAGCAGAAGACAGGGGGCCGAAACCTACGCGCAGTACTTC
-,TRBJ2-6,-,TRBV24-1,CATSAGAGMERANVLTF,TGTGCCACCAGTGCAGGGGCTGGGATGGAAAGGGCCAACGTCCTGACTTTC
few,TRBJ1-1,TRBD1,TRBV20-1,CSASPGTDPWEAFF,TGCAGTGCTTCCCCAGGGACAGACCCTTGGGAAGCTTTCTTT
few,TRBJ2-5,-,TRBV2,CASSAGGAPVRETQYF,TGTGCCAGCAGCGCTGGCGGGGCACCCGTCCGGGAGACCCAGTACTTC
few,TRBJ2-6,-,TRBV7-2,CASSFGPGGANVLTF,-
many,TRBJ2-2,-,TRBV7-8,CASSFRIGELFF,TGTGCCAGCAGCTTTCGAATCGGGGAGCTGTTTTTT
-,TRBJ1-2,TRBD1,TRBV6-6,CASSGTDGYTF,TGTGCCAGCTCAGGGACAGACGGCTACACCTTC
few,TRBJ2-3,TRBD1,TRBV7-2,CASSLGPGTDTDTQYF,TGTGCCAGCAGCTTAGGGCCCGGGACAGACACAGATACGCAGTATTTT
once,TRBJ2-2,-,TRBV4-3,CASSQVPTTAGINTGELFF,TGCGCCAGCAGCCAAGTACCCACGACCGCAGGGATCAACACCGGGGAGCTGTTTTTT
many,TRBJ2-3,-,TRBV5-6,CASSLVGGHTDTQYF,TGTGCCAGCAGCTTGGTTGGGGGCCACACAGATACGCAGTATTTT
few,TRBJ1-2,TRBD1,TRBV11-3,CASSLGQGAYYGYTF,TGTGCCAGCAGCTTGGGACAGGGGGCATACTATGGCTACACCTTC
-,TRBJ2-5,-,TRBV11-2,CASSRLDRSETQYF,TGTGCCAGCAGCCGTCTTGACAGATCGGAGACCCAGTACTTC
-,TRBJ2-5,-,TRBV7-6,CASSSPYRSQETQYF,TGTGCCAGCAGCTCACCCTACAGAAGCCAAGAGACCCAGTACTTC
-,TRBJ2-3,TRBD1,TRBV10-3,CAISEWTGTSSTDTQYF,TGTGCCATCAGTGAATGGACAGGAACCTCTAGCACAGATACGCAGTATTTT
few,TRBJ2-3,-,TRBV30,CAWSQTPSTDTQYF,TGTGCCTGGAGTCAAACGCCTAGCACAGATACGCAGTATTTT
few,TRBJ1-5,-,TRBV15,CATSREGGNNQPQHF,TGTGCCACCAGCAGAGAAGGAGGCAACAATCAGCCCCAGCATTTT
many,TRBJ2-2,-,TRBV7-9,CASSFWGLNTGELFF,TGTGCCAGCAGCTTTTGGGGACTTAACACCGGGGAGCTGTTTTTT
-,TRBJ1-4,-,TRBV7-9,CASTPTGAPNEKLFF,TGTGCCAGCACCCCAACGGGGGCACCTAATGAAAAACTGTTTTTT
-,TRBJ2-7,-,TRBV6-4,CASSPWSYEQYF,TGTGCCAGCAGCCCCTGGAGCTACGAGCAGTACTTC
-,TRBJ2-7,-,TRBV10-3,CAISSQLGVYEQYF,TGTGCCATCAGTAGTCAGTTGGGGGTCTACGAGCAGTACTTC
few,TRBJ1-1,TRBD1,TRBV6-5,CASNRGQMNTEAFF,TGTGCCAGCAACCGGGGACAGATGAACACTGAAGCTTTCTTT
few,TRBJ1-1,-,TRBV7-9,CASSRSIPNTEAFF,TGTGCCAGCAGTCGCAGCATACCCAACACTGAAGCTTTCTTT
-,TRBJ1-4,-,TRBV11-2,CASSFSSSGEKLFF,TGTGCCAGCAGCTTTTCGTCTTCTGGGGAAAAACTGTTTTTT
-,TRBJ2-7,-,TRBV9,CASSVNSVTYEQYF,TGTGCCAGCAGCGTAAATTCGGTAACCTACGAGCAGTACTTC
many,TRBJ2-1,TRBD2,TRBV28,CASSSGLAGHYNEQFF,TGTGCCAGCAGTTCTGGACTAGCGGGGCACTACAATGAGCAGTTCTTC
-,TRBJ1-5,-,TRBV20-1,CSATYPGGNQPQHF,TGCAGTGCTACCTACCCGGGAGGGAATCAGCCCCAGCATTTT
few,TRBJ1-1,-,TRBV6-2/TRBV6-3,CASSSRALRFTGNTEAFF,TGTGCCAGCAGCTCTCGTGCCCTTCGTTTCACAGGGAACACTGAAGCTTTCTTT
-,TRBJ1-2,TRBD1,TRBV7-2,CASRLRTGGAYGYTF,TGTGCCAGCAGGTTACGGACAGGGGGCGCATATGGCTACACCTTC
many,TRBJ2-5,TRBD2,TRBV5-1,CASSQSRLAGYQETQYF,TGCGCCAGCAGCCAATCTAGACTAGCGGGGTACCAAGAGACCCAGTACTTC
few,TRBJ2-1,-,TRBV4-2,CARHSELPSSYNEQFF,TGTGCCCGTCATTCGGAGCTACCAAGCTCCTACAATGAGCAGTTCTTC
few,TRBJ2-6,-,TRBV29-1,CSVEVTGANVLTF,TGCAGCGTTGAGGTGACGGGGGCCAACGTCCTGACTTTC
-,TRBJ2-1,-,TRBV7-3,CASSLMARNNEQFF,TGTGCCAGCAGCTTAATGGCCAGAAACAATGAGCAGTTCTTC
-,TRBJ1-4,-,TRBV12-3/TRBV12-4,CASSFPDGDGSEKLFF,TGTGCCAGCAGTTTCCCTGACGGGGACGGGAGTGAAAAACTGTTTTTT
-,TRBJ2-3,-,TRBV7-2,CASSAIGFRGTDTQYF,TGTGCCAGCAGCGCGATTGGTTTTAGGGGCACAGATACGCAGTATTTT
many,TRBJ2-7,TRBD1,TRBV3-1,CASSQEDRVSTYEQYF,TGTGCCAGCAGCCAAGAAGACAGGGTCTCAACCTACGAGCAGTACTTC
many,TRBJ2-1,TRBD1,TRBV10-3,CATANPEGTGVYNEQFF,TGTGCCACCGCCAACCCCGAAGGGACAGGGGTCTACAATGAGCAGTTCTTC
many,TRBJ2-5,-,TRBV3-1,CASTTESQETQYF,TGTGCCAGCACAACAGAGAGTCAAGAGACCCAGTACTTC
-,TRBJ1-1,-,TRBV2,CASRPGLPNTEAFF,TGTGCCAGCAGGCCGGGACTCCCGAACACTGAAGCTTTCTTT
few,TRBJ1-5,-,TRBV2,CASSGLGRNQPQHF,TGTGCCAGCAGCGGACTAGGAAGAAATCAGCCCCAGCATTTT
few,TRBJ2-5,-,TRBV11-2,CASSVLDLQETQYF,TGTGCCAGCAGCGTCCTGGATCTACAAGAGACCCAGTACTTC
few,TRBJ2-3,TRBD1,TRBV18,CASSSQGWAQYF,TGTGCCAGCTCATCACAGGGGTGGGCGCAGTATTTT
few,TRBJ1-6,-,TRBV5-5,CASSLVGVRSPLHF,TGTGCCAGCAGCTTGGTAGGGGTGAGGTCACCCCTCCACTTT
few,TRBJ1-4,TRBD1,TRBV7-2,CASSFGTGVEKLFF,TGTGCCAGCAGCTTCGGGACAGGGGTTGAAAAACTGTTTTTT
-,TRBJ2-5,TRBD1,TRBV5-1,CASSHRQGETQYF,TGCGCCAGCAGCCACCGACAGGGAGAGACCCAGTACTTC
-,TRBJ2-5,-,TRBV7-2,CASSLAYSRDRETQYF,TGTGCCAGCAGCTTAGCTTATAGTCGGGACCGGGAGACCCAGTACTTC
-,TRBJ2-5,-,TRBV27,CASSSRDNLWKTQYF,TGTGCCAGCAGTAGCCGGGACAATCTTTGGAAGACCCAGTACTTC
-,TRBJ2-2,TRBD2,TRBV10-2,CASSNLAGAGELFF,TGCGCCAGCAGTAATCTAGCGGGGGCGGGGGAGCTGTTTTTT
-,TRBJ1-4,-,TRBV23-1,CASSQGFSREKLFF,TGCGCCAGCAGTCAAGGGTTTAGTCGAGAAAAACTGTTTTTT
few,TRBJ2-5,TRBD2,TRBV2,CASRPGLADQETQYF,TGTGCCAGCAGGCCGGGACTAGCAGACCAAGAGACCCAGTACTTC
few,TRBJ2-3,TRBD2,TRBV20-1,CSAVRTSGGDTQYF,TGCAGTGCCGTTCGGACTAGCGGGGGAGATACGCAGTATTTT